This T cell receptor (beta chain) was sequenced for a study of response to subunit inactivated influenza vaccine. TCRdb re-derived calls from the RT-PCR reads in MiXCR, one entry per CDR3 protein. Found here are about 540,000 distinct CDR3 sequences, less than 15% of them singletons; the top ten hold approximately 10%. General study points: Researchers suggested that each seasonal influenza vaccination recruits few new T cells.

This clonotype was seen many times. Its target is not known. The specimen was PBMCs from blood, collected about 12 days after vaccination. The origin of this receptor is a man between 45 and 60 years old who received an inactivated influenza vaccine.

The CDR3 spells CASSLAGVGTDTQYF. Here the CDR3 DNA reads TGTGCCAGCAGCTTGGCTGGGGTTGGCACAGATACGCAGTATTTT. The rearrangement joins TRBV7-2 to TRBJ2-3, with no clear D. CDR1 and CDR2 from the germline V gene are SGHTA and FQGNSA. Trimming removed 3 bases at V and 1 base at J, with 11 bases between. The CDR3 runs 15 residues.